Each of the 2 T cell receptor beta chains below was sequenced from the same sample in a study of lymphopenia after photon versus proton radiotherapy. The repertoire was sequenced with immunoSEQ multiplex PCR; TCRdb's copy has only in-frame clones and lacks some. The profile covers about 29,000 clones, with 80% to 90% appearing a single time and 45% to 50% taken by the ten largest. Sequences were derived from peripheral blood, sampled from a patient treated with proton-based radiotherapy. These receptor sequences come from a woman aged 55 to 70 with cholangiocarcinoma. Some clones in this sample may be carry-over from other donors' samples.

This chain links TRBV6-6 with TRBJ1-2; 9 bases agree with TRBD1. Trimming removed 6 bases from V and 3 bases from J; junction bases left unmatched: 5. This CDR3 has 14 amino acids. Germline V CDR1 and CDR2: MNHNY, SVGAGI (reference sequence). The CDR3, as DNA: TGTGCCAGCAGCTTAACAGGGGGCGACTATGGCTACACCTTC. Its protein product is CASSLTGGDYGYTF.

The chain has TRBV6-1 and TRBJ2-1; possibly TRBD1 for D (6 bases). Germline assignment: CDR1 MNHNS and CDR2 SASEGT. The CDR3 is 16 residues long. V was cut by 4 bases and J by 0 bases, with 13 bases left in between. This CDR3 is CASSGGPIISYNEQFF. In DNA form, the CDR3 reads TGTGCCAGCAGTGGGGGGCCGATTATCTCCTACAATGAGCAGTTCTTC.